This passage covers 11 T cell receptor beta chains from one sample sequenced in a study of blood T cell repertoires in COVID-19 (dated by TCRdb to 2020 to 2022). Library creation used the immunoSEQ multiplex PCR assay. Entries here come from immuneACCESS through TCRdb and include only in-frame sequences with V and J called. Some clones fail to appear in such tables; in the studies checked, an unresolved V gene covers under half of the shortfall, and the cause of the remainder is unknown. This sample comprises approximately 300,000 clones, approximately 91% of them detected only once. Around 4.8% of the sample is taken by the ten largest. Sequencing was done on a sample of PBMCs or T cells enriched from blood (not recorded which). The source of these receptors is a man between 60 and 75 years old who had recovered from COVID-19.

CDR3 nucleotides: TGTGCCAGCAGTGAAGGAGGGAGGGCCGTGGATGAGCAGTTCTTC. It specifies CASSEGGRAVDEQFF. The chain has TRBV6-1 and TRBJ2-1; 7 bases agree with TRBD2. This CDR3 is built from 15 residues. Germline trimming cut 1 base from V and 8 bases from J; bases unmatched to any gene: 8. Germline V gene lookup returns CDR1 MNHNS and CDR2 SASEGT.

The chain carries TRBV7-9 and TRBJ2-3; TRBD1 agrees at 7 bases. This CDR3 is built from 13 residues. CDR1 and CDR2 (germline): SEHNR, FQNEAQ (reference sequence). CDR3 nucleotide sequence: TGTGCTACGACAGGGTTACGAACAGATACGCAGTATTTT. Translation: CATTGLRTDTQYF.

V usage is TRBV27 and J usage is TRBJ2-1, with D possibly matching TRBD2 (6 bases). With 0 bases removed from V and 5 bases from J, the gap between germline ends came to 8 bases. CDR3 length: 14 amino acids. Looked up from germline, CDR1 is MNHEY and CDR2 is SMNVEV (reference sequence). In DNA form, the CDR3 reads TGTGCCAGCAGTTTATCGACTAGTAACAATGAGCAGTTCTTC. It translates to CASSLSTSNNEQFF.

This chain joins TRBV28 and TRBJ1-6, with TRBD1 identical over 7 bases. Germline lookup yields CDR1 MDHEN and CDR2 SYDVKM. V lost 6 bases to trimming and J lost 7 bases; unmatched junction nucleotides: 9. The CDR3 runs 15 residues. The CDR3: CASRFDDRENSPLHF. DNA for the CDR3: TGTGCCAGCAGGTTCGACGACAGGGAGAATTCACCCCTCCACTTT.

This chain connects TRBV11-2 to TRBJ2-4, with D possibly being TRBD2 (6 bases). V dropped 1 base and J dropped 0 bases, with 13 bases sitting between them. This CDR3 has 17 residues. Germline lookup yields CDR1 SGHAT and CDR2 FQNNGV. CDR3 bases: TGTGCCAGCAGCTTAGTGGCTAGCGTGCTAGCCAAAAACATTCAGTACTTC. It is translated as CASSLVASVLAKNIQYF.

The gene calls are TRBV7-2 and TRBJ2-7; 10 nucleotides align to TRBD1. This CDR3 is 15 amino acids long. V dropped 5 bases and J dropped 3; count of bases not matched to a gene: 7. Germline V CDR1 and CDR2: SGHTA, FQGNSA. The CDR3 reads CASSPRDRGLYEQYF. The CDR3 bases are TGTGCCAGCAGCCCCCGGGACAGGGGACTCTACGAGCAGTACTTC.

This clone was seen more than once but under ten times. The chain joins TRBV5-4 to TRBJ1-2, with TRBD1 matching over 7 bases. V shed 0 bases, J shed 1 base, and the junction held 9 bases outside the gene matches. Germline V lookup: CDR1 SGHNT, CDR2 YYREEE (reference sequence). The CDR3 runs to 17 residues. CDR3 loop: CASSLEAGQRGNYGYTF. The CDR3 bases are TGTGCCAGCAGCTTGGAGGCGGGACAGCGCGGTAACTATGGCTACACCTTC.

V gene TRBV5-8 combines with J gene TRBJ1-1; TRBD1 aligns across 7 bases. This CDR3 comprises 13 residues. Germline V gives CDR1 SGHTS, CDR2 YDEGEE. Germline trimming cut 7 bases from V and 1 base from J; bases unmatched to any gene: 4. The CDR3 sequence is CASRDRANTEAFF. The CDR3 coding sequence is TGTGCCAGCCGGGACAGAGCGAACACTGAAGCTTTCTTT. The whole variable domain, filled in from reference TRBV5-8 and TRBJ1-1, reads EAGVTQSPTHLIKTRGQQATLRCSPISGHTSVYWYQQALGLGLQFLLWYDEGEERNRGNFPPRFSGRQFPNYSSELNVNALELEDSALYLCASRDRANTEAFFGQGTRLTVV.

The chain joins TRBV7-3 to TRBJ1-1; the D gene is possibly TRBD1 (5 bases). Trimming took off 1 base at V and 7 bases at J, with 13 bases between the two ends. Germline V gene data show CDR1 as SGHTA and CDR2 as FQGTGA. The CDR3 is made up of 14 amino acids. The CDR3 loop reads CASSLNAGLNEAFF. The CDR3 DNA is TGTGCCAGCAGCTTAAATGCAGGGCTTAATGAAGCTTTCTTT.

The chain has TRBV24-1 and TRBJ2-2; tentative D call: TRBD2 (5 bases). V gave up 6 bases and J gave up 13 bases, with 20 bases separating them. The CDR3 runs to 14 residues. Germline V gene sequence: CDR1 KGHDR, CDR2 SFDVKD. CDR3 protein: CATSSITGNPRLFF. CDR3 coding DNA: TGTGCCACCAGTTCGATTACGGGGAACCCTCGGCTGTTTTTT.

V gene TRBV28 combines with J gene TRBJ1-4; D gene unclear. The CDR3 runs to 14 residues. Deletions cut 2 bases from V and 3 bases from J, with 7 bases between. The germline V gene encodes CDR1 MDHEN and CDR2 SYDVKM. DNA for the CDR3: TGTGCCAGCAGTTTAGCGGAGGCTAATGAAAAACTGTTTTTT. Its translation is CASSLAEANEKLFF.